This TCR beta chain was observed in a study of control samples from healthy donors and cancer patients. The germline CDR1 and CDR2 sequences are LNHDA and SQIVND (reference sequence). The CDR3 runs 15 residues. V lost 0 bases to trimming and J lost 6 bases; unmatched junction nucleotides: 2. Produced via immunoSEQ multiplex PCR; TCRdb's table is partial and in-frame only. The sample carries over 100,000 clones, about 90% recorded once. The sequenced sample was blood. This TCR came from a woman between 50 and 59 years old in good health. This rearrangement joins TRBV19 to TRBJ2-1; 10 bases map to TRBD1. DNA of the CDR3: TGTGCCAGTAGTATAGATGGGGACAGGGGCAATGAGCAGTTCTTC. This sequence encodes CASSIDGDRGNEQFF.